A single sample gave rise to the 18 T cell receptor beta chains below, sequenced in a study of blood T cells in healthy people across ages. It was with a sample-barcoded 5' primer and a J-beta primer mix that a second PCR of about 7 to 12 cycles was run. TCRdb re-called the 5' RACE reads through MiXCR, storing one row per CDR3 protein. The sample includes 700,000 to 1,000,000 distinct CDR3 sequences, 40% to 50% of them seen just once. The sequencing sample was made of blood. The source is a man in his fifties or sixties in good health.

There are a few counts of this clonotype. V gene TRBV7-2 combines with J gene TRBJ2-5; no reliable D call. V lost 2 bases to trimming and J lost 5 bases, with 9 bases between them. This CDR3 contains 13 residues. Per the germline V gene, CDR1 is SGHTA and CDR2 is FQGNSA. CDR3 sequence (DNA): TGTGCCAGCAGCTTATTGGGAAGGGAGACCCAGTACTTC. Amino acids: CASSLLGRETQYF. Together with reference TRBV7-2 and TRBJ2-5, the CDR3 gives the full variable domain: GAGVSQSPSNKVTEKGKDVELRCDPISGHTALYWYRQSLGQGLEFLIYFQGNSAPDKSGLPSDRFSAERTGGSVSTLTIQRTQQEDSAVYLCASSLLGRETQYFGPGTRLLVL.

This chain joins TRBV20-1 and TRBJ2-1; 13 bases match TRBD2. Germline V lookup: CDR1 DFQATT, CDR2 SNEGSKA (reference sequence). The CDR3 extends over 15 amino acids. Trimming removed 1 base from V and 13 bases from J; junction bases left unmatched: 10. This CDR3 is CSARGGLAGMKTQFF. The DNA of the CDR3 is TGCAGTGCTAGAGGGGGACTAGCGGGGATGAAGACCCAGTTCTTC.

The chain has TRBV6-2 or TRBV6-3 and TRBJ1-5, with D uncertain. Trimming stripped 2 bases from V and 1 base from J, with 6 bases between. In germline, CDR1 is MNHEY, CDR2 SVGEGT. CDR3 length equals 14 residues. The CDR3 is CASSYPDSNQPQHF. The CDR3 bases are TGTGCCAGCAGTTACCCGGACAGCAATCAGCCCCAGCATTTT.

The chain recombines TRBV28 with TRBJ1-1; TRBD1 might be the D (6 bases). This CDR3 spans 14 amino acids. Germline values: CDR1 MDHEN, CDR2 SYDVKM. Between the trimmed V and J ends, which lost 0 bases and 5 bases, there was a span of 10 bases. The CDR3 bases are TGTGCCAGCAGTTTATGGGGGGCAGGAACTGAAGCTTTCTTT. This translates into CASSLWGAGTEAFF.

This clonotype was recorded a few times. The V call is TRBV20-1, the J call TRBJ2-7; D might be TRBD1 (6 bases). Per germline, CDR1 DFQATT and CDR2 SNEGSKA (reference sequence). Between the trimmed V and J ends, which lost 1 base and 4 bases, there was a span of 17 bases. This CDR3 spans 15 amino acids. CDR3 protein: CSARGWGRGRYEQYF. Written as DNA, the CDR3 is TGCAGTGCTAGAGGGTGGGGCAGGGGTCGGTACGAGCAGTACTTC.

The rearrangement uses TRBV28 and TRBJ1-4; 10 bases match TRBD1. CDR1 is MDHEN and CDR2 is SYDVKM in the germline V gene. With 3 bases clipped from V and 8 bases from J, the junction kept 12 bases outside the gene matches. CDR3 size: 17 residues. The CDR3 DNA sequence: TGTGCCAGCAGTTTTATATTCAGCCGGGGACAGGGGGAAAAACTGTTTTTT. Its translation: CASSFIFSRGQGEKLFF.

The V gene is TRBV20-1, the J gene TRBJ1-4; the D is unclear. Germline CDR1 DFQATT, CDR2 SNEGSKA (reference sequence). Trimming took off 0 bases at V and 8 bases at J, with 10 bases between the two ends. The CDR3 spans 13 residues. The CDR3 sequence is CSARDWGMEKLFF. In DNA form, the CDR3 reads TGCAGTGCTAGAGATTGGGGAATGGAAAAACTGTTTTTT.

This clonotype was detected a few times. The J gene is TRBJ1-5, the V gene TRBV2; D might be TRBD1 (5 bases). CDR3 length: 14 residues. V lost 4 bases, J lost 6 bases, and 13 bases lay in between. The V gene's germline CDR1 is SNHLY and CDR2 FYNNEI. CDR3 amino acids: CASSGQGLGQPQHF. The CDR3 nucleotides are TGTGCCAGCAGTGGCCAGGGATTGGGTCAGCCCCAGCATTTT.

This clonotype occurred a few times. The chain joins TRBV6-6 to TRBJ2-3; possibly TRBD2 for D (5 bases). The V gene's germline CDR1 is MNHNY and CDR2 SVGAGI (reference sequence). CDR3 length equals 17 residues. Trimming cost V 0 bases and J 2 bases, with 15 bases left between them. The CDR3 protein is CASSYSPTGSFTDTQYF. The CDR3 DNA follows: TGTGCCAGCAGTTACTCCCCTACGGGGTCTTTCACAGATACGCAGTATTTT.

The J gene is TRBJ2-1, the V gene TRBV20-1; 9 bases align to TRBD1. Germline V lookup: CDR1 DFQATT, CDR2 SNEGSKA (reference sequence). The CDR3 sequence is 15 residues long. The junction had 5 bases not matched to a gene; V was cut back by 0 bases and J by 5 bases. This chain's CDR3 is CSARDPGQGNNEQFF. CDR3 DNA sequence: TGCAGTGCTAGAGACCCGGGACAGGGTAACAATGAGCAGTTCTTC.

The chain links TRBV25-1 to TRBJ1-6, with D unclear. The V end lost 4 bases, the J end lost 10 bases, and 11 bases lay between the germline ends. This CDR3 contains 13 residues. CDR1 is MGHDK, CDR2 SYGVNS, per germline. CDR3 amino acids: CASSARTASPLHF. CDR3 in DNA: TGTGCCAGCAGTGCACGAACGGCCTCACCCCTCCACTTT.

The chain links TRBV12-3 or TRBV12-4 to TRBJ2-4, with D possibly being TRBD1 (6 bases). V was cut by 2 bases and J by 16 bases, with 27 bases left in between. CDR3 length: 16 residues. The CDR3 loop reads CASSLLAGDGAYEHYF. DNA for the CDR3: TGTGCCAGCAGTTTACTGGCAGGGGACGGCGCCTACGAGCATTACTTC.

The V call is TRBV3-1, the J call TRBJ2-7, with TRBD1 matching over 7 bases. The CDR3 runs to 17 residues. In germline, CDR1 is LGHDT, CDR2 YNNKEL (reference sequence). J was trimmed by 10 bases and V by 1 base; bases with no gene match: 19. The chain's CDR3 is CASSQGLRRGNQVSQYF. The CDR3 DNA reads TGTGCCAGCAGCCAAGGTTTGCGCAGGGGGAATCAAGTGTCCCAGTACTTC.

This clonotype was counted a few times. J is TRBJ2-5 and V is TRBV7-2; the match to TRBD2 covers 10 bases. J was trimmed by 1 base and V by 5 bases; bases with no gene match: 7. From germline, CDR1 is SGHTA and CDR2 FQGNSA. This CDR3 region has 16 residues. The CDR3 DNA is TGTGCCAGCAGCCTAAGGACTAGCGGAGTCCAAGAGACCCAGTACTTC. It is translated as CASSLRTSGVQETQYF.

This chain connects TRBV28 to TRBJ2-7; maybe TRBD2 (5 bases). Trimming took 2 bases from V and 7 from J, leaving 9 bases between them. The CDR3 is 12 amino acids. Germline values: CDR1 MDHEN, CDR2 SYDVKM. The CDR3 protein is CASSLGEWEQYF. CDR3 in DNA: TGTGCCAGCAGTTTAGGGGAGTGGGAGCAGTACTTC.

The rearrangement links TRBV10-3 to TRBJ1-2, with 8 bases fitting TRBD1. This CDR3 is 13 amino acids long. V was pared by 11 bases and J by 8 bases, with 13 bases of the junction left unmatched. Germline assignment: CDR1 ENHRY and CDR2 SYGVKD. CDR3 sequence reads: CASSSDRAIGYTF. CDR3 DNA: TGTGCCTCCAGCTCGGACAGGGCAATCGGCTACACCTTC.

The V call is TRBV25-1, the J call TRBJ1-2; unclear D gene. The CDR3 extends over 14 amino acids. CDR1 MGHDK and CDR2 SYGVNS come from the germline V gene. V was clipped by 2 bases and J by 5 bases, with 12 bases between them. Written as DNA, the CDR3 is TGTGCCAGCAGTGAACAAGGAAGTGTTTATGGCTACACCTTC. Translated, it gives CASSEQGSVYGYTF.

The V gene is TRBV6-2 or TRBV6-3, the J gene TRBJ1-1, with D hard to call. Germline values: CDR1 MNHEY, CDR2 SVGEGT. The V gene lost 3 bases and the J gene lost 6 bases, with 11 bases spanning the gap. The CDR3 runs 13 residues. CDR3 sequence: CASSYTMVAEAFF. In DNA form, the CDR3 reads TGTGCCAGCAGTTATACGATGGTCGCTGAAGCTTTCTTT.